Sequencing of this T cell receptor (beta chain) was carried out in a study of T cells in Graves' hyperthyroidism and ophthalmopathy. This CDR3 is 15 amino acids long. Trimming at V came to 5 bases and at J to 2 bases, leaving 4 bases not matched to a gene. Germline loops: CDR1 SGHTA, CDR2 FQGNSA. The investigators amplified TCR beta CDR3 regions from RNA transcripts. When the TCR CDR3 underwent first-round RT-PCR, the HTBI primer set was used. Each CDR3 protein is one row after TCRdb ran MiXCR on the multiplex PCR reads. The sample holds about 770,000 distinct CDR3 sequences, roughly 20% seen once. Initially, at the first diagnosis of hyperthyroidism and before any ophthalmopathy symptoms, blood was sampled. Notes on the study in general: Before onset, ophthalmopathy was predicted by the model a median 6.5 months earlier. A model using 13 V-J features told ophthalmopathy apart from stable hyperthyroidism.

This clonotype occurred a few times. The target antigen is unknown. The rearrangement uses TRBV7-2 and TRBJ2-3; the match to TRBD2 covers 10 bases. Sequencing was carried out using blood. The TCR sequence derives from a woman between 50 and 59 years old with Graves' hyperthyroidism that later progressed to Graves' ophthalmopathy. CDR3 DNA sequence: TGTGCCAGCAGCCAAGGACTAGCGGACACAGATACGCAGTATTTT. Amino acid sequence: CASSQGLADTDTQYF.